This is a list of T cell receptor beta chains from one sample in a study of Ad26.COV2.S vaccination and SARS-CoV-2 variants. TCRdb keeps only in-frame clones here, not all; method: immunoSEQ multiplex PCR. The sample lists about 330,000 clones; roughly 88% were seen once. The specimen was peripheral blood, collected in a trial of Ad26.COV2.S vaccine versus placebo. Receptors originate from a person between 18 and 65 years old who received the Ad26.COV2.S COVID-19 vaccine or a placebo. Both conserved end residues are part of each CDR3. A D gene is named only where the DNA matches it firmly. Size tells how often a clone was seen (once, few, many) or the class of an expanded clone, and some rows leave it out.

j_call: TRBJ1-2
d_call: .
v_call: TRBV28
clone_size: .
cdr3_aa: CASSAGSVNPHYTF
cdr3_nt: TGTGCCAGCAGTGCCGGGTCCGTCAACCCGCACTACACCTTC

j_call: TRBJ1-4
d_call: TRBD1
v_call: TRBV18
clone_size: .
cdr3_aa: CASSPTGGGSEKLFF
cdr3_nt: TGTGCCAGCTCCCCTACAGGGGGAGGGAGTGAAAAACTGTTTTTT

j_call: TRBJ1-2
d_call: TRBD1
v_call: TRBV29-1
clone_size: .
cdr3_aa: CSVVVMGTGNYGYTF
cdr3_nt: TGCAGCGTTGTAGTAATGGGGACAGGGAACTATGGCTACACCTTC

j_call: TRBJ1-1
d_call: .
v_call: TRBV6-5
clone_size: .
cdr3_aa: CASSQTNQAFF
cdr3_nt: TGTGCCAGCAGTCAGACTAATCAAGCTTTCTTT

j_call: TRBJ2-2
d_call: .
v_call: TRBV23-1
clone_size: .
cdr3_aa: CASGPQQGGYGELFF
cdr3_nt: TGCGCCAGCGGACCCCAGCAAGGGGGATACGGGGAGCTGTTTTTT

j_call: TRBJ1-4
d_call: TRBD1
v_call: TRBV6-4
clone_size: .
cdr3_aa: CASSDAGDRYVNNEKLFF
cdr3_nt: TGTGCCAGCAGTGACGCGGGGGACAGGTACGTAAATAATGAAAAACTGTTTTTT

j_call: TRBJ2-2
d_call: .
v_call: TRBV6-5
clone_size: .
cdr3_aa: CASSYIGGTGELFF
cdr3_nt: TGTGCCAGCAGTTACATCGGAGGCACCGGGGAGCTGTTTTTT

j_call: TRBJ2-1
d_call: TRBD2
v_call: TRBV19
clone_size: .
cdr3_aa: CASSIDWGGEQFF
cdr3_nt: TGTGCCAGTAGTATAGATTGGGGAGGGGAGCAGTTCTTC

j_call: TRBJ2-1
d_call: .
v_call: TRBV30
clone_size: .
cdr3_aa: CAFLPGGLSYNEQFF
cdr3_nt: TGTGCCTTCCTCCCAGGGGGACTATCCTACAATGAGCAGTTCTTC

j_call: TRBJ1-3
d_call: .
v_call: TRBV12-5
clone_size: .
cdr3_aa: CASGPQGTGNTIYF
cdr3_nt: TGTGCTAGTGGCCCACAGGGAACAGGAAACACCATATATTTT

j_call: TRBJ2-3
d_call: TRBD1
v_call: TRBV2
clone_size: once
cdr3_aa: CASSGQGGTDTQYF
cdr3_nt: TGTGCCAGCAGTGGCCAGGGGGGCACAGATACGCAGTATTTT

j_call: TRBJ1-4
d_call: TRBD1
v_call: TRBV9
clone_size: .
cdr3_aa: CASSAGGGGFEKLFF
cdr3_nt: TGTGCCAGCAGCGCCGGGGGAGGGGGCTTTGAAAAACTGTTTTTT

j_call: TRBJ2-5
d_call: TRBD2
v_call: TRBV15
clone_size: .
cdr3_aa: CATSRGGTTQTQYF
cdr3_nt: TGTGCCACCAGCAGAGGGGGGACTACGCAGACCCAGTACTTC

j_call: TRBJ2-5
d_call: TRBD2
v_call: TRBV14
clone_size: .
cdr3_aa: CASSPLAGGPEKTQYF
cdr3_nt: TGTGCCAGCAGCCCGCTAGCGGGGGGGCCGGAGAAGACCCAGTACTTC

j_call: TRBJ2-1
d_call: .
v_call: TRBV15
clone_size: .
cdr3_aa: CATSRGGGGDYNEQFF
cdr3_nt: TGTGCCACCAGCAGAGGAGGCGGGGGCGACTACAATGAGCAGTTCTTC

j_call: TRBJ2-3
d_call: .
v_call: TRBV7-2
clone_size: once
cdr3_aa: CASSSPGGTDTQYF
cdr3_nt: TGTGCCAGCAGCTCCCCGGGGGGCACAGATACGCAGTATTTT

j_call: TRBJ2-1
d_call: .
v_call: TRBV4-3
clone_size: .
cdr3_aa: CASSQGMVVSYNEQFF
cdr3_nt: TGCGCCAGCAGCCAAGGGATGGTTGTCTCCTACAATGAGCAGTTCTTC

j_call: TRBJ1-6
d_call: .
v_call: TRBV19
clone_size: .
cdr3_aa: CASSLGAGTIDSPLHF
cdr3_nt: TGTGCCAGTAGTTTAGGCGCCGGGACCATCGATTCACCCCTCCACTTT

j_call: TRBJ1-2
d_call: TRBD1
v_call: TRBV19
clone_size: .
cdr3_aa: CASSIRQGVSANYGYTF
cdr3_nt: TGTGCCAGTAGTATACGGCAGGGGGTCTCCGCTAACTATGGCTACACCTTC

j_call: TRBJ1-4
d_call: .
v_call: TRBV7-9
clone_size: .
cdr3_aa: CASSLRGESSEKLFF
cdr3_nt: TGTGCCAGCAGCTTAAGGGGAGAGTCGTCTGAAAAACTGTTTTTT

j_call: TRBJ1-1
d_call: .
v_call: TRBV18
clone_size: .
cdr3_aa: CASSPLEGWAEAFF
cdr3_nt: TGTGCCAGCTCACCCCTTGAGGGATGGGCTGAAGCTTTCTTT

j_call: TRBJ1-2
d_call: .
v_call: TRBV6-2/TRBV6-3
clone_size: .
cdr3_aa: CASSYPDPGREDSFKPYGYTF
cdr3_nt: TGTGCCAGCAGTTACCCCGATCCGGGACGGGAGGACTCCTTCAAACCCTATGGCTACACCTTC

j_call: TRBJ2-5
d_call: .
v_call: TRBV29-1
clone_size: .
cdr3_aa: CSVDNGIQETQYF
cdr3_nt: TGCAGCGTTGACAACGGGATCCAAGAGACCCAGTACTTC

j_call: TRBJ1-2
d_call: .
v_call: TRBV18
clone_size: few
cdr3_aa: CASSRREAESYGYTF
cdr3_nt: TGTGCCAGCTCCCGACGTGAAGCCGAGAGCTATGGCTACACCTTC